Listed here are 21 T cell receptor beta chains from one sample, sequenced in a study of CD8+CD57+ T cells in acquired aplastic anemia (dated by TCRdb to 2016 to 2019). The instrument was an Illumina HiSeq 2000. Genomic DNA served as template for TCR beta VDJ combination and CDR3 sequence profiling. TCRdb reworked the public reads: Q25 trimming with fastp, MiXCR clone assembly, productive beta chains retained. Each CDR3 protein gets just one entry, which takes the most common genes and DNA from the rows behind it. The sample table records 150,000 to 200,000 distinct CDR3 sequences; under 55% of these occur just once. The ten largest clonotypes hold roughly 2.8% of the sample. The patients picked for sequencing were ones in whom flow cytometry had shown an expansion of CD8+CD57+ cells. Input material: sorted CD4+, CD8+, or CD8+CD57+ T cells (not recorded which) from PBMCs. These receptor sequences come from a human donor with aplastic anemia.

This clonotype was found many times. This chain connects TRBV14 to TRBJ1-4; weak D call: TRBD1 (5 bases). Germline V gives CDR1 SGHDN, CDR2 FVKESK. The ends were cut back, 4 bases at V and 8 bases at J, with 26 bases in the middle. This CDR3 contains 18 residues. The CDR3 nucleotides read TGTGCCAGCAGCCCCCCCGGTCAGGGAACGTTCTACGAAGAAAAACTGTTTTTT. Its protein product is CASSPPGQGTFYEEKLFF.

This clonotype appeared a few times. V and J are TRBV15 and TRBJ2-1, with D possibly called TRBD1 or TRBD2 (5 bases each). The V end lost 9 bases, the J end lost 4 bases, and 7 bases lay between the germline ends. Germline assignment: CDR1 LNHNV and CDR2 YYDKDF (reference sequence). CDR3 length: 11 residues. The CDR3 loop is CATGTYNEQFF. For the CDR3, the DNA is TGTGCCACAGGGACGTACAATGAGCAGTTCTTC.

This clonotype was observed at least ten times. V gene TRBV5-1 combines with J gene TRBJ2-7; possibly TRBD2 for D (5 bases). The V end lost 1 base, the J end lost 0 bases, and 20 bases lay between the germline ends. CDR1 and CDR2 from the germline V gene are SGHRS and YFSETQ. The CDR3 runs 18 residues. As DNA, the CDR3 is TGCGCCAGCAGCTTGAATGCGAGGGCGACGGGAACCTCCTACGAGCAGTACTTC. Its protein is CASSLNARATGTSYEQYF.

This sequence joins TRBV3-1 and TRBJ1-5; D uncertain. Trimming removed 0 bases at V and 0 bases at J, with 6 bases between. CDR1 and CDR2 (germline): LGHDT, YNNKEL (reference sequence). This CDR3 spans 15 amino acids. CDR3 amino acids: CASSQEGYSNQPQHF. In DNA, the CDR3 is TGTGCCAGCAGCCAAGAAGGATATAGCAATCAGCCCCAGCATTTT.

This clonotype was counted at least ten times. The gene calls are TRBV29-1 and TRBJ2-3; D call uncertain. CDR1 SQVTM and CDR2 ANQGSEA come from the germline V gene. CDR3 length: 10 amino acids. Trimming shortened V by 7 bases and J by 7 bases, and 9 bases separated the two germline ends. CDR3 DNA: TGCAGCGCTGGCGAAAATACGCAGTATTTT. It specifies CSAGENTQYF.

The sample holds many counts of this clonotype. The chain employs TRBV9 and TRBJ2-5, with TRBD2 as a possible D gene (5 bases). V lost 1 base and J 1 base, leaving 17 bases between the germline ends. The CDR3 covers 17 residues. Germline assignment: CDR1 SGDLS and CDR2 YYNGEE. The chain's CDR3 is CASSVTPSGTIQETQYF. The CDR3 bases are TGTGCCAGCAGCGTAACACCTTCGGGAACAATCCAAGAGACCCAGTACTTC.

The J gene is TRBJ1-5, the V gene TRBV10-2; D gene uncertain. Between the trimmed V and J ends, which lost 3 bases and 3 bases, there was a span of 9 bases. Per the germline V gene, CDR1 is WSHSY and CDR2 is SAAADI. The CDR3 has 14 residues. CDR3 DNA sequence: TGCGCCAGCAGTGAACAGAGTCTCAATCAGCCCCAGCATTTT. This translates into CASSEQSLNQPQHF.

V gene TRBV10-3 combines with J gene TRBJ2-2; 8 bases are a match to TRBD1. The CDR3 length is 14 residues. V trimming: 10 bases; J trimming: 7 bases; junction bases outside the gene matches: 11. In germline, CDR1 is ENHRY, CDR2 SYGVKD. For the CDR3, the DNA is TGTGCCAGTGCGACAGGGGTAGACGGCGGGGAGCTGTTTTTT. Translation: CASATGVDGGELFF.

The chain has TRBV9 and TRBJ2-2; 8 bases agree with TRBD2. V was pared by 4 bases and J by 8 bases, with 10 bases of the junction left unmatched. In germline, CDR1 is SGDLS, CDR2 YYNGEE. CDR3 length equals 15 residues. The CDR3 region is CASSTESGGFGELFF. The CDR3 DNA reads as TGTGCCAGCAGCACCGAGAGCGGGGGCTTTGGGGAGCTGTTTTTT.

The chain is built from TRBV6-1 and TRBJ2-1, with D possibly TRBD2 on 6 matching bases. This CDR3 is 17 amino acids long. Trimming cost V 8 bases and J 2 bases, with 22 bases left between them. CDR1 MNHNS and CDR2 SASEGT come from the germline V gene. CDR3 region: CASSQEGPEGPYNEQFF. CDR3 bases: TGTGCCAGCTCGCAGGAGGGCCCCGAAGGGCCCTACAATGAGCAGTTCTTC.

This clonotype was seen ten or more times. The CDR3 reads CATSRAVAGGVEQYF. CDR3 bases: TGTGCCACCAGCAGAGCAGTCGCGGGAGGAGTAGAGCAGTACTTC. J is TRBJ2-7 and V is TRBV15, with 8 bases aligning to TRBD2. With 1 base clipped from V and 7 bases from J, the junction kept 9 bases outside the gene matches. The CDR3 runs 15 residues. The germline V gene has CDR1 LNHNV and CDR2 YYDKDF (reference sequence). The full variable domain, with the rest looked up from reference TRBV15 and TRBJ2-7, is DAMVIQNPRYQVTQFGKPVTLSCSQTLNHNVMYWYQQKSSQAPKLLFHYYDKDFNNEADTPDNFQSRRPNTSFCFLDIRSPGLGDTAMYLCATSRAVAGGVEQYFGPGTRLTVT.

A remark on this clonotype: This may come from a read error, since a much larger clone is one base off. This CDR3 reads CSALRTGGATLAKNIQYF. As DNA, the CDR3 is TGCAGTGCTCTACGGACTGGCGGGGCAACTTTAGCCAAAAACATTCAGTACTTC. V is TRBV20-1 and J is TRBJ2-4; maybe TRBD2 (6 bases). V lost 5 bases to trimming and J lost 0 bases, with 23 bases between them. There are 18 residues in the CDR3. Germline-derived CDR1 and CDR2 are DFQATT and SNEGSKA (reference sequence).

In the case of this clonotype: This may be a read error: a much more frequent sequence differs by one nucleotide. The V gene is TRBV10-2, the J gene TRBJ1-3; 11 positions agree with TRBD1. This CDR3 spans 14 amino acids. The germline CDR1 and CDR2 sequences are WSHSY and SAAADI. The CDR3 sequence: CASRFGTGGNAIYF. The CDR3 DNA follows: TGTGCCAGCAGGTTCGGGACAGGGGGAAACGCCATATATTTT.

This clonotype was detected only once. CDR3 nucleotide sequence: TGTGCCAGCACCAACACAAACAGGAAGAACACCGGGGAGCTGTTTTTT. Translating gives CASTNTNRKNTGELFF. The V call is TRBV12-3 or TRBV12-4, the J call TRBJ2-2; maybe TRBD1 (5 bases). CDR3 length equals 16 residues. The V end lost 7 bases, the J end lost 1 base, and 16 bases lay between the germline ends.

CDR3 amino acids: CATSREARSNVLTF. In DNA, the CDR3 is TGTGCCACCAGCAGAGAGGCCCGCTCCAACGTCCTGACTTTC. The V call is TRBV15, the J call TRBJ2-6, with D unresolved. The CDR3 has 14 amino acids. Per the germline V gene, CDR1 is LNHNV and CDR2 is YYDKDF (reference sequence). V dropped 0 bases and J dropped 8 bases, with 8 bases sitting between them.

V usage is TRBV6-5 and J usage is TRBJ1-1; D remains unclear. The CDR3 has 14 residues. Trimming took off 4 bases at V and 0 bases at J, with 9 bases between the two ends. CDR1 is MNHEY and CDR2 is SVGAGI in the germline V gene. CDR3 nucleotide sequence: TGTGCCAGCAGTTTGATGACGATGAACACTGAAGCTTTCTTT. It codes for CASSLMTMNTEAFF.

This clonotype was counted between two and nine times. This rearrangement joins TRBV14 to TRBJ2-7; D gene unclear. The CDR3 extends over 13 amino acids. V was cut by 1 base and J by 4 bases, with 8 bases left in between. Germline V gene sequence: CDR1 SGHDN, CDR2 FVKESK. In DNA form, the CDR3 reads TGTGCCAGCAGCCAAGGGCTGGGGTACGAGCAGTACTTC. It yields the protein CASSQGLGYEQYF.

This clonotype was counted a single time. This likely comes from a read error, as the CDR3 has no conserved phenylalanine or tryptophan at its end. The chain combines TRBV20-1 with TRBJ1-1, with D unresolved. The CDR3 spans 12 residues. Trimming removed 1 base from V and 4 bases from J, with 7 bases in between. The V gene's germline CDR1 is DFQATT and CDR2 SNEGSKA (reference sequence). The CDR3 reads CSARAGSTEAFL. In DNA, the CDR3 is TGCAGTGCTAGAGCGGGTTCCACTGAAGCTTTCCTT.

The chain joins TRBV15 to TRBJ2-1; maybe TRBD2 (5 bases). The CDR3 is 14 residues long. Germline CDR1 is LNHNV and CDR2 is YYDKDF (reference sequence). The V and J ends lost 0 bases and 8 bases respectively, with 11 bases between them. CDR3 nucleotide sequence: TGTGCCACCAGCAGAGATCGAGGGATTGATGAGCAGTTCTTC. Residues: CATSRDRGIDEQFF.

This rearrangement joins TRBV10-3 to TRBJ2-3; D is perhaps TRBD1 or TRBD2 (5 bases each). Germline V gives CDR1 ENHRY, CDR2 SYGVKD. The V and J ends lost 7 bases and 0 bases respectively, with 14 bases between them. CDR3 length: 15 residues. CDR3 residues: CAITQRGVSTDTQYF. CDR3 bases: TGTGCCATCACCCAGCGAGGGGTTAGCACAGATACGCAGTATTTT.

In its sample, this clonotype was seen a few times. The gene calls are TRBV27 and TRBJ1-1; D is ambiguous. The length of the CDR3 is 14 residues. The germline V gene has CDR1 MNHEY and CDR2 SMNVEV (reference sequence). The ends were cut back, 3 bases at V and 0 bases at J, with 8 bases in the middle. The CDR3 protein is CASSFLGLNTEAFF. Written as DNA, the CDR3 is TGTGCCAGCAGTTTTCTAGGGTTGAACACTGAAGCTTTCTTT.